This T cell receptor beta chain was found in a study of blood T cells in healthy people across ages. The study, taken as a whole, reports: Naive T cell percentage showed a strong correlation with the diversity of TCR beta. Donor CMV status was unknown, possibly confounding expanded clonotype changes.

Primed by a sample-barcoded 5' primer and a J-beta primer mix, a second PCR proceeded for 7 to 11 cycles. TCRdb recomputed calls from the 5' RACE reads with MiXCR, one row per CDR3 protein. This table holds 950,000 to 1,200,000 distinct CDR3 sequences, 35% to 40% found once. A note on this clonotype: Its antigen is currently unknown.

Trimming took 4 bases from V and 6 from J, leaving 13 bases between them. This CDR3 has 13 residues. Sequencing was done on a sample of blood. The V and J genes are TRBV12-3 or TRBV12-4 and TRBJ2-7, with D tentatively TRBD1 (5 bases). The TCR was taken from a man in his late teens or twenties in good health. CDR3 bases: TGTGCCAGCAGTTCCGAGACAGTCGCCGAGCAGTACTTC. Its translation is CASSSETVAEQYF.